Listed below are T cell receptor beta chains from one sample, sequenced in a study of T cells in Graves' hyperthyroidism and ophthalmopathy. TCRdb redid the calling of the multiplex PCR reads with MiXCR, one entry per CDR3 protein. The table has 250,000 to 300,000 distinct CDR3 sequences, about 14% seen once; the top ten hold roughly 14%. The sequenced sample was blood. The receptor set was obtained from a woman aged 40 to 49 with Graves' hyperthyroidism that later progressed to Graves' ophthalmopathy. CDR3s include the opening cysteine and the closing phenylalanine or tryptophan. Size is stated for part of the rows, as once, few or many counts, or as a class when the clone is expanded.

length | J | V | size | CDR3
13 | TRBJ1-4 | TRBV10-3 | many | CAIGKGTNEKLFF
15 | TRBJ2-1 | TRBV27 | many | CASSSKYSSYNEQFF
15 | TRBJ1-1 | TRBV28 | many | CASSLGGQMNTEAFF
11 | TRBJ1-2 | TRBV30 | NA | CAWSVRAGYTF
13 | TRBJ2-7 | TRBV29-1 | many | CSFEGGAYYEQYF
14 | TRBJ2-5 | TRBV3-1 | many | CASSHSGQGETQYF
16 | TRBJ2-7 | TRBV27 | many | CASSLYPGLAPDEQYF
14 | TRBJ2-1 | TRBV2 | many | CASGSGDHYNEQFF
16 | TRBJ2-7 | TRBV27 | many | CASSFKRQPTPGEQYF
17 | TRBJ2-3 | TRBV7-9 | many | CASSLVAGGPLGDTQYF
15 | TRBJ2-5 | TRBV20-1 | many | CSARHSGRGGETQYF
13 | TRBJ1-2 | TRBV12-3/TRBV12-4 | many | CASSKILWYGYTF
12 | TRBJ2-1 | TRBV27 | NA | CASSFNYNEQFF
14 | TRBJ2-7 | TRBV6-2/TRBV6-3 | few | CATHRGAGSYEQYF
14 | TRBJ1-5 | TRBV10-3 | many | CASTQGDSNQPQHF
12 | TRBJ2-2 | TRBV30 | NA | CAWSVLPGELFF
15 | TRBJ2-1 | TRBV2 | NA | CASTGTSGSYNEQFF
13 | TRBJ1-1 | TRBV28 | many | CASRNWGAIGAFF
16 | TRBJ1-1 | TRBV15 | NA | CATSSDPWPLNTEAFF
12 | TRBJ1-2 | TRBV28 | many | CASSFNGYGYTF
13 | TRBJ1-3 | TRBV29-1 | many | CSARKSSGNTIYF
12 | TRBJ2-2 | TRBV30 | many | CGNRAMTGELFF
19 | TRBJ1-2 | TRBV28 | NA | CASSPPGAGQGLFGYGYTF
17 | TRBJ2-4 | TRBV6-6 | NA | CASSYVAETLAKNIQYF
15 | TRBJ2-7 | TRBV3-1 | many | CASSPPLDRGIEQYF
15 | TRBJ2-1 | TRBV28 | many | CASSLGGNSYNEQFF
14 | TRBJ1-6 | TRBV29-1 | many | CSVVGDLRNSPLHF
18 | TRBJ2-2 | TRBV4-1 | NA | CASSQRPGPPTNTGELFF
13 | TRBJ1-2 | TRBV20-1 | many | CSARDPRGHGYTF
14 | TRBJ2-5 | TRBV5-6 | NA | CASREWGLAALPDF
12 | TRBJ1-2 | TRBV30 | many | CAWSRAGRGYTF
13 | TRBJ2-1 | TRBV12-3/TRBV12-4 | many | CASSSSSHNEQFF
14 | TRBJ2-5 | TRBV7-8 | many | CASSLGTPQETQYF
13 | TRBJ2-4 | TRBV6-1 | few | CASSEFKVSHMYF
14 | TRBJ2-5 | TRBV9 | many | CASSVGGARETQYF
13 | TRBJ2-7 | TRBV19 | few | CASSSGSRYEQYF
15 | TRBJ1-3 | TRBV28 | many | CASSLLSEYGNTIYF
16 | TRBJ2-5 | TRBV10-3 | NA | CAISDGKPGQQETQYF
16 | TRBJ1-2 | TRBV5-5 | few | CASSLVPAGTRGGYTF
16 | TRBJ2-4 | TRBV9 | few | CASSVSGSLAKNIQYF
15 | TRBJ2-1 | TRBV6-4 | NA | CASSGLAGEGNEQFF
15 | TRBJ2-1 | TRBV3-1 | many | CASSQDARTSDEQFF
15 | TRBJ2-7 | TRBV7-9 | many | CASSPSGTGGYEQYF
14 | TRBJ1-1 | TRBV20-1 | many | CSAYPRLRNTEAFF
17 | TRBJ2-2 | TRBV7-9 | few | CASNPGLAGRKTGELFF
15 | TRBJ2-1 | TRBV5-1 | few | CASSLVSGSFSEQFF
15 | TRBJ2-7 | TRBV28 | many | CASSALAEGSYEQYF
11 | TRBJ2-7 | TRBV5-6 | NA | CASSEKCEQYF
14 | TRBJ1-4 | TRBV10-3 | many | CAIRGTGSNEKLFF
13 | TRBJ1-2 | TRBV28 | many | CASSLRFSFGYTF
15 | TRBJ2-5 | TRBV24-1 | many | CATSAAGGGTETQYF
15 | TRBJ1-6 | TRBV20-1 | few | CSARGGGIYNSPLHF
16 | TRBJ1-1 | TRBV7-9 | NA | CASSFSVLRGGTEAFF
15 | TRBJ2-1 | TRBV6-1 | many | CASSDWTSGGRQQFF
15 | TRBJ2-1 | TRBV12-3/TRBV12-4 | many | CASSLARAPYNEQFF
15 | TRBJ2-3 | TRBV7-3 | many | CASSPFGGDGDTQYF